This T cell receptor (beta chain) was sequenced in a study of response to subunit inactivated influenza vaccine. Study results and caveats: It was suggested by the authors that few new T cells are recruited by each seasonal influenza vaccination.

Remarks on this clonotype: Its target is not known.

TCRdb redid the calling of the RT-PCR reads with MiXCR, one entry per CDR3 protein. The sample has roughly 460,000 distinct CDR3 sequences; roughly 9.7% are singletons. This clonotype was sampled from a man aged 45-60 years who received an inactivated influenza vaccine. Specimen: PBMCs from blood, collected about 40 days after vaccination.

This chain's CDR3 is CAISKRTGGKDTEAFF. The DNA of the CDR3 is TGTGCCATCAGTAAGCGGACAGGGGGCAAGGACACTGAAGCTTTCTTT. V and J are TRBV10-3 and TRBJ1-1; TRBD1 aligns across 11 bases. This CDR3 has 16 amino acids. V was clipped by 5 bases and J by 3 bases; unmatched bases: 8. Germline V CDR1 and CDR2: ENHRY, SYGVKD.